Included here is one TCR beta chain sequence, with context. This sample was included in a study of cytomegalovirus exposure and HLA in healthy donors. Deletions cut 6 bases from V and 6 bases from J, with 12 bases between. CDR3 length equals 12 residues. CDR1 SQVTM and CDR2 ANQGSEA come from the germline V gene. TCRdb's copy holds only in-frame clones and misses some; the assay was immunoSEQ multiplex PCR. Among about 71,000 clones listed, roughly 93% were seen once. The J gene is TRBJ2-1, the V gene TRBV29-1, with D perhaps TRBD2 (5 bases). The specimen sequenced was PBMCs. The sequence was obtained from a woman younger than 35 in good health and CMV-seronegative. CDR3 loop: CSVLALTNEQFF. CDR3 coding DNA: TGCAGCGTATTAGCGTTAACCAATGAGCAGTTCTTC.